This T cell receptor (beta chain) was captured in a study of Graves' ophthalmopathy and Graves' hyperthyroidism listed by TCRdb under 2018. About the full investigation: Hyperthyroidism was defined as stable when no progression to ophthalmopathy occurred within 18 months of follow-up. To tell Graves' ophthalmopathy apart from Graves' hyperthyroidism, and to predict which patients would progress to ophthalmopathy, the study relied on TCR beta repertoire signatures. In total, approximately 130 blood samples were TCR-sequenced: fewer than 50 ophthalmopathy, under 80 hyperthyroidism and roughly 17 hyperthyroidism-to-ophthalmopathy patients. To explore V-J signatures that separate ophthalmopathy from hyperthyroidism, a discovery set of approximately 100 patients was enrolled, consisting of 43 with ophthalmopathy and under 65 with stable hyperthyroidism. An independent validation cohort comprised some 18 hyperthyroidism patients and about 16 patients who later progressed from hyperthyroidism to ophthalmopathy. In roughly six hyperthyroidism patients, the T-cell repertoires found in thyroid tissue were compared with those found in blood. Following sampling, methimazole starting at 30 mg daily was administered to hyperthyroidism patients, and high-dose intravenous methylprednisolone was administered to ophthalmopathy patients.

Spanning cysteine to phenylalanine, the CDR3 consists of 12 amino acids. The read is trimmed to its CDR3 DNA, 36 bases read in frame from base 1. From a lookup of the germline V gene, CDR1 and CDR2 are SGHTA and FQGNSA. Hyperthyroidism patients were newly diagnosed, with disease duration under 2 months, and aged 18 to 65 years. Patients with other autoimmune diseases, uncontrolled infections, pregnancy or lactation were excluded. Diagnosis relied on clinical symptoms, serum thyroxine, TRAb, thyroid ultrasound and orbital computed tomography. Trizol reagent was used to extract the total RNA, and its quality was then checked on an Agilent 2100 Bioanalyzer. Here is what the overall study found, with its caveats: In validation, the model predicted ophthalmopathy progression with 55% to 71% sensitivity and 72.22% specificity; around twelve predicted patients were CT-confirmed with GO in a median of approximately 6.5 months. Most of the expanded thyroid clonotypes with a frequency above 0.001 were also detected in blood, and it was suggested that the thyroid immune response may be reflected by blood repertoires. Sample size was not predetermined statistically, and investigators were not blinded to group allocation. Ophthalmopathy was separated from stable hyperthyroidism by the 13-signature model with 85% to 90% sensitivity and about 81% specificity in cross-validation and with 80%/75% in the test set.

For repertoire sequencing, TCR beta CDR3 regions were amplified from RNA transcripts. A first-round RT-PCR used HTBI primers with the Qiagen OneStep RT-PCR kit, followed by a second-round multiplex PCR, size selection and purification. Libraries were sequenced paired-end with 100 bp reads on an Illumina HiSeq2000. In the original analysis: SOAPnuke was used to process the reads, removing any read that contained adapters or uncalled bases, had a mean Phred below 15, or lacked an exact match to the constant primer or identifier. COPE v1.2.5 was used to merge the high-quality paired reads. Each unique nucleotide sequence was treated as a clonotype, and MiTCR v1.1 was used to align the clonotypes to the IMGT TRB V, D and J references. The analysis was limited to V-J combinations with a frequency above 0.0001, which together covered just over 98% of the repertoires. For each V-J combination, a TCR clonal expansion and chaos score was defined as F50 clonal expansion divided by the chaos observed in the TCRdist matrix. Welch's t-statistics and random forest were used to reduce the features to about twelve V-J combinations, which were then used as input to a naive Bayes classifier. The Morisita-Horn index was used to measure how similar the thyroid and blood repertoires were. The public sequencing data were trimmed at Q25 with fastp and processed into clonotypes with MiXCR by TCRdb, which kept only in-frame beta chains. CDR3 protein duplicates are merged, each entry listing the most common genes and DNA. TCRdb assigned the V and J calls; the authors' analysis was not used. The sample table lists about 1.1 million distinct CDR3 sequences, less than 45% of them with a count of one. 8.5% to 14% of the sample belongs to the ten largest clones.

Ten or more counts support this clonotype. The antigen it binds to is not known. An end of the junction does not agree with germline; a read error may underlie this. The specimen was peripheral blood or thyroid tissue (not recorded which). This receptor was obtained from an adult man with Graves' hyperthyroidism. The sequence links TRBV7-2 to TRBJ2-7; the D gene cannot be named for sure. The DNA sequence is TGTGCCAGCAGCTTAGCCGTCGGGCTCTTTTCTTTC. This sequence encodes CASSLAVGLFSF. With the rest looked up from the reference TRBV7-2 and TRBJ2-7 genes rather than sequenced, the full variable domain is GAGVSQSPSNKVTEKGKDVELRCDPISGHTALYWYRQSLGQGLEFLIYFQGNSAPDKSGLPSDRFSAERTGGSVSTLTIQRTQQEDSAVYLCASSLAVGLFSFGPGTRLTVT.